These T cell receptor beta chains were read from a single sample in a study of blood T cell repertoires in COVID-19. Using immunoSEQ multiplex PCR, the repertoire was profiled, and TCRdb retains in-frame clones only, with some absent. Among a few hundred thousand clones listed, just over 85% were seen once. Source material: PBMCs or T cells enriched from blood (not recorded which). Receptors were obtained from a woman aged 40 to 49 with acute COVID-19. Both conserved end residues are part of each CDR3. Each record gives: J gene, D gene, clone size, V gene, CDR3 protein, CDR3 DNA. The D gene is left open where the match is weak. Clone sizes are given selectively: once, few, many, or a class where the clone is expanded.

J gene: TRBJ2-1; D gene: TRBD2; clone size: once; V gene: TRBV7-3; CDR3 protein: CASSLGTSGNNEQFF; CDR3 DNA: TGTGCCAGCAGCTTAGGGACTAGCGGCAACAATGAGCAGTTCTTC
J gene: TRBJ2-3; D gene: TRBD2; clone size: .; V gene: TRBV10-1; CDR3 protein: CASSEVASGRASADTQYF; CDR3 DNA: TGCGCCAGCAGTGAGGTTGCTAGCGGGAGGGCCTCGGCAGATACGCAGTATTTT
J gene: TRBJ2-7; D gene: .; clone size: .; V gene: TRBV14; CDR3 protein: CASSQEGVVWYF; CDR3 DNA: TGTGCCAGCAGCCAAGAAGGGGTGGTGTGGTACTTC
J gene: TRBJ1-5; D gene: TRBD1; clone size: .; V gene: TRBV7-2; CDR3 protein: CASSLWTGDGNQPQHF; CDR3 DNA: TGTGCCAGCAGCTTGTGGACAGGGGACGGCAATCAGCCCCAGCATTTT
J gene: TRBJ2-7; D gene: TRBD2; clone size: many; V gene: TRBV3-1/TRBV3-2; CDR3 protein: CASSQDGGTSGAGQYF; CDR3 DNA: TGTGCCAGCAGCCAAGATGGGGGGACTAGCGGGGCCGGGCAGTACTTC
J gene: TRBJ2-7; D gene: .; clone size: .; V gene: TRBV28; CDR3 protein: CASSLFGEWGEQYF; CDR3 DNA: TGTGCCAGCAGTTTATTCGGGGAGTGGGGCGAGCAGTACTTC
J gene: TRBJ2-3; D gene: .; clone size: .; V gene: TRBV5-1; CDR3 protein: CASSLEGSPADTQYF; CDR3 DNA: TGCGCCAGCAGCTTAGAGGGTTCACCGGCAGATACGCAGTATTTT
J gene: TRBJ1-2; D gene: TRBD1; clone size: .; V gene: TRBV6-2/TRBV6-3; CDR3 protein: CASSRDRGYGYTF; CDR3 DNA: TGTGCCAGCAGCAGGGACAGGGGATATGGCTACACCTTC
J gene: TRBJ2-1; D gene: TRBD1; clone size: once; V gene: TRBV24-1; CDR3 protein: CATSGGQGANNEQFF; CDR3 DNA: TGTGCCACCAGTGGGGGACAGGGGGCCAACAATGAGCAGTTCTTC
J gene: TRBJ2-5; D gene: TRBD2; clone size: once; V gene: TRBV5-1; CDR3 protein: CASGFRAGLAGGKETQYF; CDR3 DNA: TGCGCCAGCGGCTTCAGGGCGGGACTAGCGGGAGGAAAAGAGACCCAGTACTTC